What follows are 8 T cell receptor beta chains derived from one specimen sequenced in a study of identical twins. TCRdb recomputed calls from the 5' RACE reads with MiXCR, one row per CDR3 protein. The table lists 700,000 or so distinct CDR3 sequences, over 8.5% of them singletons. This same sample was also part of a study on yellow fever vaccine responses in identical twins.

The sample was PBMCs. Receptor source: a woman in her late teens or twenties in good health.

This clonotype was found many times. CDR3 loop: CASSDGGPSSYNEQFF. As DNA, the CDR3 is TGTGCCAGCAGTGACGGTGGACCAAGCTCCTACAATGAGCAGTTCTTC. The chain links TRBV6-4 to TRBJ2-1; no reliable D call. The CDR3 is 16 amino acids. V lost 2 bases to trimming and J lost 0 bases, with 11 bases between them. Germline loops: CDR1 MRHNA, CDR2 SNTAGT.

The CDR3 bases are TGTGCCAGCGGGGACAGTGGCTACACCTTC. This translates into CASGDSGYTF. V usage is TRBV19 and J usage is TRBJ1-2, with 7 bases that match TRBD1. The CDR3 covers 10 residues. After removal of 9 bases from V and 7 bases from J, the junction contained 2 bases not matched to a gene. Germline assignment: CDR1 LNHDA and CDR2 SQIVND (reference sequence). Filled out from reference TRBV19 and TRBJ1-2, the complete variable domain reads DGGITQSPKYLFRKEGQNVTLSCEQNLNHDAMYWYRQDPGQGLRLIYYSQIVNDFQKGDIAEGYSVSREKKESFPLTVTSAQKNPTAFYLCASGDSGYTFGSGTRLTVV.

A note on this clonotype: A much larger clone differs from this one at a single base, so this may be a read error. The rearrangement links TRBV7-9 to TRBJ2-3, with D unresolved. CDR1 is SEHNR, CDR2 FQNEAQ, per germline (reference sequence). Deletions cut 4 bases from V and 2 bases from J, with 4 bases between. This CDR3 region has 12 residues. The CDR3: CASSSITDTQYF. The CDR3 DNA follows: TGTGCCAGCAGCTCAATCACAGATACGCAGTATTTT.

This chain links TRBV7-9 with TRBJ2-1; TRBD1 or TRBD2 may be the D gene (5 bases each). The CDR3 length is 17 residues. The ends were cut back, 5 bases at V and 5 bases at J, with 22 bases in the middle. Germline V gene sequence: CDR1 SEHNR, CDR2 FQNEAQ (reference sequence). This chain's CDR3 is CASSLGMGPPVDNEQFF. In DNA form, the CDR3 reads TGTGCCAGCAGCCTAGGGATGGGACCCCCGGTCGACAATGAGCAGTTCTTC.

Ten or more counts support this clonotype. The rearrangement uses TRBV29-1 and TRBJ2-4, with no clear D. CDR1 and CDR2 (germline): SQVTM, ANQGSEA. There are 11 residues in the CDR3. V was clipped by 8 bases and J by 5 bases, with 10 bases between them. The CDR3 region is CSSWTQNIQYF. CDR3 coding DNA: TGCAGCTCCTGGACCCAAAACATTCAGTACTTC.

This clonotype was detected ten times or more. The chain carries TRBV6-5 and TRBJ2-1; 13 nucleotides match TRBD2. Trimming cost V 1 base and J 7 bases; bases outside gene matches: 7. There are 17 residues in the CDR3. Per germline, CDR1 MNHEY and CDR2 SVGAGI. The CDR3 region is CASSYYLGTSGINEQFF. CDR3 nucleotides: TGTGCCAGCAGTTACTATCTCGGGACTAGCGGGATAAATGAGCAGTTCTTC.

The chain couples TRBV7-8 to TRBJ2-3; 10 bases are shared with TRBD2. CDR1 and CDR2 (germline): SGHVS, FQNEAQ. The length of the CDR3 is 16 residues. V lost 5 bases and J lost 5; bases outside the gene matches: 10. CDR3 sequence (DNA): TGTGCCAGCAGCCAACTCAGCGGGGGGGCGTTAGATACGCAGTATTTT. Amino acid sequence: CASSQLSGGALDTQYF.

This clonotype was counted a few times. The chain recombines TRBV11-2 with TRBJ2-3, with unresolved D. V was cut by 0 bases and J by 2 bases, with 6 bases left in between. Germline-derived CDR1 and CDR2 are SGHAT and FQNNGV. This CDR3 comprises 14 residues. The CDR3 nucleotides read TGTGCCAGCAGCTTAGACCAGATCACAGATACGCAGTATTTT. It yields the protein CASSLDQITDTQYF.